This T cell receptor beta chain was documented in a study of spatial heterogeneity in lung cancer. Whole-study context: Sequenced were any available follow-up PBMC samples, which had been obtained a median of roughly two years after resection.

V shed 6 bases and J 6 bases; nucleotides not matched to a gene: 13. Germline CDR1 reads SGHRS; CDR2 reads YFSETQ. The CDR3 contains 16 residues. TCR cDNA molecules each had a unique molecular identifier. Each CDR3 protein is one row after TCRdb ran MiXCR on the 5' RACE reads. Here the sample spans about 70,000 distinct CDR3 sequences, 8% to 10% being singletons. Regarding time point: blood at routine non-recurrence follow-up after resection. No cells were sorted before sequencing. The whole RNA sequenced was extracted from tumor, nontumor lung or frozen PBMC. V and J are TRBV5-1 and TRBJ2-1, with 9 bases that match TRBD2. This clonotype originated in a female donor with early-stage non-small cell lung cancer. The starting material was PBMCs, obtained at follow-up. CDR3: CASTQPGAGGRNEQFF. In DNA form, the CDR3 reads TGCGCCAGCACCCAACCCGGGGCGGGAGGGCGCAATGAGCAGTTCTTC.